The T cell receptor beta chain described here comes from a study of STAT5B mutations in CD4+ large granular lymphocyte leukemia (dated by TCRdb to between 2021 and 2024). Context from the whole study: Among the healthy controls, the CDR3 'QG' motif was associated with a particular HLA allele. The study compared the TCRbeta repertoires of patients with CD4+ T-cell large granular lymphocyte leukemia against those of healthy blood donors. Flow cytometry on FACSCanto II or FACSVerse showed that the purified fractions were more than 95% pure among lymphocytes.

Concerning this clone itself: No cognate antigen has been identified for it. Qualities for individual bases were not recorded, and no much larger clone is one base off.

The healthy control group was made up of a few dozen blood donors, and the Finnish Red Cross blood service supplied their buffy coats. All TCR-sequenced material derived from peripheral blood: patient blood samples and healthy donor buffy coats. Peripheral blood mononuclear cells were isolated by Ficoll-Hypaque gradient centrifugation. Magnetic purification was used to isolate CD4+ cells from the buffy coats of the healthy controls. The Gentra Puregene Cell and Tissue kit was used for genomic DNA extraction, and quantification was performed on a Qubit 2.0 fluorometer. Counted from cysteine to phenylalanine, this CDR3 has 15 amino acids. Only CDR3 DNA is held: 45 bases, read in frame from base 1. V gives up 4 bases and J gives up 5 bases, and the segment between their germline ends measures 15 bases. For CDR1 and CDR2, the germline V gene lists MNHNS and SASEGT. The immunoSEQ assay at survey resolution was applied to genomic DNA for sequencing of TCRbeta rearrangements. As for the original processing: In the TCR sequencing data, the lowest productive clonotype frequency that could be detected was 2.59 x 10-5. Only productive TCRbeta rearrangements, meaning sequences that were complete and in-frame, were kept for the analyses. The clonality of each sample was calculated as Simpson clonality in the immunoSEQ Analyzer version 3.0. Based on frequency, clones were grouped as very rare, small, medium, large (1-20%) or hyperexpanded (>20%). Generation probabilities were estimated with OLGA 1.2.3, V-gene circos plots were made with VDJtools, specificities were looked up in VDJdb, and CDR3 motifs were identified with GLIPH. In its TCRdb copy, this immuneACCESS table keeps in-frame sequences only and misses some clones. Where compared with another copy, unresolved V genes explain less than half of these, and the others have no known cause. V and J calls and clone size are those listed in that table; D and trimming were worked out from the DNA. The sample data list 31,000 or so clones, and 70% to 90% of these were observed just once. Of the sample, around 0.41% is held by the ten largest clones.

The full study reports these points: The main leukemic clonotypes were found to be private to each patient, although around 25% of the main leukemic clonotypes were detected at low frequency in the non-leukemic repertoires of other patients. Greater clonality appeared to be present in CD4-sorted patient repertoires than in healthy CD4+ repertoires, and the difference was retained after the putative leukemic clones were removed. Enrichment of TRBV06-family usage was observed among the top patient clones (8/27) relative to healthy controls (2/35). The data were not HLA-matched, and the higher clonality in CD4+ T-LGLL than in CD8+ T-LGLL could be due to the relatively small sample size.

The chain links TRBV6-1 with TRBJ1-5, with no reliable assignment of the D segment. Sequenced: CD4+ T cells from blood buffy coats. This sequence originates from a human donor in good health. The bases are TGTGCCAGCAGTGTGGTTGCGGCAGGTTATCAGCCCCAGCATTTT. Translated, it reads CASSVVAAGYQPQHF.